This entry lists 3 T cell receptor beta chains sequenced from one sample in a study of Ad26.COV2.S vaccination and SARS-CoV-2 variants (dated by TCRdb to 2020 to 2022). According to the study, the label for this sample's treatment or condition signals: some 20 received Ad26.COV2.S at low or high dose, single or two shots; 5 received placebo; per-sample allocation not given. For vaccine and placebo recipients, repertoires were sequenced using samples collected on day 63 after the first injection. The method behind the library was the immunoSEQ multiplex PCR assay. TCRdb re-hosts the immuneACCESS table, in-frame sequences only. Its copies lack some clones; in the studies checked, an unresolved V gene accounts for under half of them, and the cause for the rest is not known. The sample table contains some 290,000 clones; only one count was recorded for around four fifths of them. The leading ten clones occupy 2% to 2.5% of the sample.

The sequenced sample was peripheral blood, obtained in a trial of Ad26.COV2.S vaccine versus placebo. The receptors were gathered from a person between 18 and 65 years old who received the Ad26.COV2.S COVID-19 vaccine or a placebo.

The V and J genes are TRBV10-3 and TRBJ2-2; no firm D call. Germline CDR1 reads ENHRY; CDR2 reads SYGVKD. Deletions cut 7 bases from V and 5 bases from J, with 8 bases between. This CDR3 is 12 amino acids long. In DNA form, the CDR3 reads TGTGCCATCACGTCTGGGACCGGGGAGCTGTTTTTT. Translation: CAITSGTGELFF.

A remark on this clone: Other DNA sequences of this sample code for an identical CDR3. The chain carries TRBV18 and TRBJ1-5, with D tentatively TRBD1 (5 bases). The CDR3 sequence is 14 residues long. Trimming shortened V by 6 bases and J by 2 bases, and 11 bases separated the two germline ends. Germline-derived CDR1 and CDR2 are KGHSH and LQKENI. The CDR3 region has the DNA TGTGCCAGCTCGAGGGGCCAGGGCAATCAGCCCCAGCATTTT. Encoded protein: CASSRGQGNQPQHF.

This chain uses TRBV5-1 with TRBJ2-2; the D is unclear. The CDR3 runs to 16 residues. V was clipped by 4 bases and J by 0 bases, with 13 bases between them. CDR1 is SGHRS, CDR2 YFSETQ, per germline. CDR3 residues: CASSPRWGTNTGELFF. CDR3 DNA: TGCGCCAGCAGCCCGCGGTGGGGTACGAACACCGGGGAGCTGTTTTTT.